Sequencing of this TCR beta chain was carried out in a study of shared clonotypes between healthy human individuals. Study overall: Per-donor plates numbered three CD4 naive, three CD4 memory, two CD8 naive and one CD8 memory.

CDR1 SGHNT and CDR2 YENEEA come from the germline V gene. CDR3 size: 16 residues. Study results and limitations: In the sorted subsets, rarefaction showed sequencing was incomplete despite large depth. The researchers took only blood, and tissue repertoires probably look different. All-four-donor shared clonotypes had higher generation probabilities than non-shared clonotypes did.

Of note for this clone: The antigen remains undetermined. The junction departs from germline at one end; a sequencing error may be responsible.

The table came from immunoSEQ multiplex PCR; TCRdb's copy has only in-frame clones and leaves some out. The sample yields about 2 million clones, 85% to 95% seen once. It was CD45RO-negative cells, positively selected for CCR7, that made up naive CD8 cells, with terminally differentiated effector memory CD45RA+ cells excluded. Source material: naive CD8+ T cells sorted from blood. This receptor was obtained from a man aged 18 to 29 in good health. This chain uses TRBV11-3 with TRBJ2-1; D is unclear. The CDR3 region has the DNA TGTGCCAGCAGCTTAGATTCTCGGAGTGTCTACGATGAGCAGTTCTTC. Translated, it gives CASSLDSRSVYDEQFF.